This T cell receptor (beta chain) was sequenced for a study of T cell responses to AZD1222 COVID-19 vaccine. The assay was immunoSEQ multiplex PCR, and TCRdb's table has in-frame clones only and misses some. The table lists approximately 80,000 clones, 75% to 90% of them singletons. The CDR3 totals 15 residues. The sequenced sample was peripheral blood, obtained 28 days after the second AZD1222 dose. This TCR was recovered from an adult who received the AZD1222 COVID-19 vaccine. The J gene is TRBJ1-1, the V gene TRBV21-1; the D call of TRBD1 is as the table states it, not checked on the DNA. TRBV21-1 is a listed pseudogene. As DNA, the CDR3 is TGTGCCAGCAGCAAAGAACACAGGATTAACACTGAAGCTTTCTTT. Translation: CASSKEHRINTEAFF.